This T cell receptor beta chain was documented in a study of graft-versus-host responses after intestinal transplantation. General observations from the study: Allografts of patients with graft-donor T cell macrochimerism showed high graft-versus-host to host-versus-graft clone ratios.

Sequencing used immunoSEQ multiplex PCR; TCRdb keeps in-frame clones, though not all of them. The table shows 95,000 to 110,000 clones, with more than 75% occurring only once. The CDR3 consists of 14 residues. Germline-derived CDR1 and CDR2 are MNHNS and SASEGT. Trimming cost V 6 bases and J 5 bases, with 13 bases left between them. About this clone itself: No antigen is known for it.

The specimen comprised unstimulated CD4+ T cells sorted from spleen or lymph node cells, sampled before intestinal transplant. This chain connects TRBV6-1 to TRBJ2-2, with D possibly being TRBD2 (6 bases). The source of this sequence is a human donor who received an intestinal transplant. The CDR3 sequence: CASRRDRGTGELFF. The CDR3 bases are TGTGCCAGCAGGCGGGACCGTGGGACCGGGGAGCTGTTTTTT.